What follows describes a single T cell receptor beta chain. The sample belongs to a study of beta chain features in type 1 diabetes. Overall study: The number of sorted cells examined across all samples was under 130,000,000.

J was trimmed by 3 bases and V by 5 bases; bases with no gene match: 4. Germline CDR1 and CDR2: WNHNN and SYGVQD (reference sequence). CDR3 length: 16 residues. Expressed TCRB transcripts got sequenced, as all isolated RNA was reverse transcribed. Profiling relied on immunoSEQ multiplex PCR, and the TCRdb table lists in-frame clones only, not all of them. The profile shows under 90,000 clones, roughly 30% of them singletons. What was sequenced was stem cell memory CD4+ T cells from blood. This chain connects TRBV10-1 to TRBJ2-3; TRBD2 agrees at 14 bases. The TCR originated in a woman aged 18-35 years in good health. CDR3 in DNA: TGCGCCAGCAGTATGGGACTAGCGGGAGCAACAGATACGCAGTATTTT. Its protein is CASSMGLAGATDTQYF.